The 32 T cell receptor beta chains below were found in one sample sequenced in a study of T cells in women clearing cervical HPV infection. Assay: immunoSEQ multiplex PCR; the TCRdb copy retains only in-frame clones and omits some. This specimen shows 30,000 or so clones; the ten leading clones hold 6% to 7%. Sequencing was carried out using blood buffy coat. The receptor source for this set is a woman aged 18 to 69 with a cervical HPV16 infection that either progressed to CIN3+ or cleared (not recorded which).

In regard to this clone: The CDR3 end falls 3 residues outside the read, so it is completed with the germline J gene. This chain uses TRBV10-2 with TRBJ2-1, with no clear D. Trimming stripped 5 bases from V and 4 bases from J, with 6 bases between. The CDR3 length is 12 residues. Germline V lookup: CDR1 WSHSY, CDR2 SAAADI. CDR3 in amino acids: CASSRVYNEQFF. Partial CDR3 DNA: TGCGCCAGCAGTCGGGTGTACAATGAG.

Concerning this clone: The CDR3 end falls 3 residues outside the read, so it is completed with the germline J gene. This chain uses TRBV2 with TRBJ1-2; 7 bases line up with TRBD1. With 6 bases clipped from V and 1 base from J, the junction kept 5 bases outside the gene matches. This CDR3 spans 14 amino acids. Germline CDR1 and CDR2: SNHLY and FYNNEI. The covered CDR3 bases are TGTGCCAGCAGGGACGGGACAGTTAACTATGGC. Protein sequence: CASRDGTVNYG. The entire CDR3 reads CASRDGTVNYGYTF.

A word on this clone: The read ends 3 residues early relative to the CDR3; the germline J gene fills the gap. The rearrangement uses TRBV29-1 and TRBJ1-2; a weak D match, TRBD1 (5 bases). CDR1 is SQVTM, CDR2 ANQGSEA, per germline. CDR3 size: 12 residues. With 6 bases removed from V and 6 bases from J, the gap between germline ends came to 14 bases. The chain's CDR3 is CSVVATADGYTF. The sequenced part of the CDR3 DNA is TGCAGCGTCGTGGCGACAGCCGATGGC.

In the case of this clone: The read falls 3 residues short of the CDR3 end, and the missing part is taken from the germline J gene. The rearrangement uses TRBV2 and TRBJ1-4; the match to TRBD1 covers 9 bases. This CDR3 region has 14 residues. In germline, CDR1 is SNHLY, CDR2 FYNNEI. CDR3 DNA (partial): TGTGCCAGCAGCGCCGGGACAGGGTCCTCACCA. This gives the protein CASSAGTGSSP. The whole CDR3 sequence reads CASSAGTGSSPLFF.

Note on this clone: The DNA ends 3 residues before the CDR3 does, and the rest of the CDR3 is filled in from the germline J gene. V gene TRBV2 combines with J gene TRBJ2-3, with a weak D call TRBD1 (5 bases). The V and J ends lost 6 bases and 6 bases respectively, with 7 bases between them. The germline V gene has CDR1 SNHLY and CDR2 FYNNEI. CDR3 length equals 11 residues. CDR3 loop: CASSRVDTQYF. The DNA read from the CDR3 is TGTGCCAGCAGCAGGGTGGATACG.

Turning to this clone: The read stops 3 residues short of the end of the CDR3; the missing end is completed from the germline J gene. The chain links TRBV20-1 to TRBJ2-5, with D unclear. V lost 2 bases, J lost 0 bases, and 4 bases lay in between. Looked up from germline, CDR1 is DFQATT and CDR2 is SNEGSKA (reference sequence). CDR3 length: 12 residues. This chain's CDR3 is CSARRDQETQYF. The DNA read from the CDR3 is TGCAGTGCTAGACGGGACCAAGAGACC.

Concerning this clone: Read data end 3 residues before the CDR3 end; the end is taken from the germline J gene. V usage is TRBV5-1 and J usage is TRBJ2-7; D is possibly TRBD2 (6 bases). Looked up from germline, CDR1 is SGHRS and CDR2 is YFSETQ. V lost 0 bases to trimming and J lost 0 bases, with 10 bases between them. The CDR3 runs to 15 residues. The covered CDR3 bases are TGCGCCAGCAGCTTGGGAGGGCGGGGCTCCTACGAG. Amino acids: CASSLGGRGSYE. The full CDR3 reads CASSLGGRGSYEQYF. Filled out from reference TRBV5-1 and TRBJ2-7, the complete variable domain reads KAGVTQTPRYLIKTRGQQVTLSCSPISGHRSVSWYQQTPGQGLQFLFEYFSETQRNKGNFPGRFSGRQFSNSRSEMNVSTLELGDSALYLCASSLGGRGSYEQYFGPGTRLTVT.

About this clone: The CDR3 end is not reached by the read, which stops 3 residues before it; the germline J gene fills it in. The rearrangement joins TRBV10-3 to TRBJ1-5; D is unclear. Trimming shortened V by 2 bases and J by 2 bases, and 13 bases separated the two germline ends. Germline V lookup: CDR1 ENHRY, CDR2 SYGVKD. The CDR3 runs 16 residues. CDR3: CAISEASWRGNQPQHF. The CDR3 DNA, read in part, is TGTGCCATCAGTGAGGCTTCCTGGCGGGGCAATCAGCCC.

About this clone itself: The read finishes 3 residues shy of the CDR3 end, and the germline J gene is used to complete it. The rearrangement links TRBV19 to TRBJ2-2; no definite D call. Looked up from germline, CDR1 is LNHDA and CDR2 is SQIVND (reference sequence). Trimming left V 0 bases short and J 5 bases short, with 7 bases between. The CDR3 has 14 residues. The CDR3 sequence: CASSIDSGTGELFF. The sequenced CDR3 bases are TGTGCCAGTAGTATAGATTCCGGTACCGGGGAG.

Concerning this clone itself: The sequence runs out 3 residues before the end of the CDR3; the remainder is reconstructed from the germline J gene. V and J are TRBV12-5 and TRBJ1-1, with D hard to call. Germline V gives CDR1 LGHNT, CDR2 FRNRAP. Trimming took 6 bases from V and 0 from J, leaving 8 bases between them. This CDR3 is built from 13 residues. The CDR3 loop reads CASGIQLNTEAFF. CDR3 DNA (partial): TGTGCTAGTGGAATACAACTGAACACTGAA.

About this clone: The read finishes 3 residues shy of the CDR3 end, and the germline J gene is used to complete it. The rearrangement joins TRBV2 to TRBJ1-2; the match to TRBD1 covers 7 bases. Germline V lookup: CDR1 SNHLY, CDR2 FYNNEI. V dropped 4 bases and J dropped 7; count of bases not matched to a gene: 12. The CDR3 length is 15 residues. The CDR3 is CASSVETGLFGGYTF. CDR3 bases read: TGTGCCAGCAGTGTCGAGACAGGGCTGTTTGGTGGC.

Notes on this clone: The read halts 3 residues ahead of the CDR3 end, with the missing end drawn from the germline J gene. V and J are TRBV30 and TRBJ1-3; no clear D. V dropped 0 bases and J dropped 4 bases, with 7 bases sitting between them. The length of the CDR3 is 13 residues. Germline lookup yields CDR1 GTSNPN and CDR2 SVGIG (reference sequence). The CDR3 bases that were read are TGTGCCTGGAGTGTGGTACTCGGAAACACC. Translated: CAWSVVLGNT. The CDR3 as a whole reads CAWSVVLGNTIYF.

Regarding this clone: The CDR3 extends 3 residues past the end of the read, so its final part is completed from the germline J gene. The genes are TRBV6-2 or TRBV6-3 and TRBJ1-5; TRBD1 matches 8 bases. The CDR3 has 14 amino acids. The germline V gene encodes CDR1 MNHEY and CDR2 SVGEGT. The V and J ends lost 5 bases and 4 bases, in that order; junction bases with no gene match: 4. CDR3 DNA (partial): TGTGCCAGCAGTACGGGACAGGAGAATCAGCCC. Residues: CASSTGQENQP. The whole CDR3 is CASSTGQENQPQHF.

On this clone itself: The read stops 3 residues short of the end of the CDR3; the missing end is completed from the germline J gene. The chain combines TRBV25-1 with TRBJ1-2, with D possibly being TRBD1 (5 bases). This CDR3 contains 15 residues. CDR1 and CDR2 from the germline V gene are MGHDK and SYGVNS. V was cut by 3 bases and J by 5 bases, with 16 bases left in between. CDR3 DNA, as far as it was read: TGTGCCAGCAGTGACCTGGGGGGGGACTTTTATGGC. Translation gives CASSDLGGDFYG. In full, the CDR3 is CASSDLGGDFYGYTF.

Regarding this clone: The CDR3 end lies 3 residues beyond the end of the read and is filled in from the germline J gene. This chain connects TRBV30 to TRBJ2-2; the D gene is possibly TRBD1 (6 bases). Per germline, CDR1 GTSNPN and CDR2 SVGIG (reference sequence). This CDR3 is built from 13 residues. V lost 5 bases and J 5 bases, leaving 12 bases between the germline ends. Partial CDR3 DNA: TGTGCCTGGTGGAGAGGGGGAACCGGGGAG. It yields the protein CAWWRGGTGE. The complete CDR3 reads CAWWRGGTGELFF. Filled out from reference TRBV30 and TRBJ2-2, the complete variable domain reads SQTIHQWPATLVQPVGSPLSLECTVEGTSNPNLYWYRQAAGRGLQLLFYSVGIGQISSEVPQNLSASRPQDRQFILSSKKLLLSDSGFYLCAWWRGGTGELFFGEGSRLTVL.

Comments on this clone: The read comes to an end 3 residues before the CDR3 does, leaving the germline J gene to fill in the end. The V and J genes are TRBV6-1 and TRBJ2-1; the match to TRBD2 covers 8 bases. Germline CDR1 MNHNS, CDR2 SASEGT. J gave up 2 bases and V 1 base, and 1 base lay outside the gene matches. The CDR3 has 15 amino acids. The CDR3 loop is CASSEDSGTYNEQFF. The sequenced CDR3 bases are TGTGCCAGCAGTGAAGATAGCGGGACCTACAATGAG.

Of note for this clone: The CDR3 extends 3 residues past the end of the read, so its final part is completed from the germline J gene. The J gene is TRBJ2-1, the V gene TRBV19, with D perhaps TRBD1 (6 bases). V gave up 3 bases and J gave up 8 bases, with 11 bases separating them. Looked up from germline, CDR1 is LNHDA and CDR2 is SQIVND (reference sequence). The CDR3 contains 13 residues. The CDR3 DNA, read in part, is TGTGCCAGTAGTATCGGGGCAGGGGATGAG. The encoded protein is CASSIGAGDE. The complete CDR3 reads CASSIGAGDEQFF.

With respect to this clone: The CDR3 goes on 3 residues after the read ends, and that part is filled in from the germline J gene. V gene TRBV5-1 combines with J gene TRBJ1-2; 7 nucleotides match TRBD1. The junction had 3 bases not matched to a gene; V was cut back by 4 bases and J by 0 bases. CDR3 length: 14 residues. CDR1 SGHRS and CDR2 YFSETQ come from the germline V gene. The CDR3 region is CASSRDRTNYGYTF. The part of the CDR3 DNA that was read is TGCGCCAGCAGCCGGGACAGAACTAACTATGGC.

Concerning this clone itself: The read terminates 3 residues before the CDR3 end, so the remaining end is supplied by the germline J gene. The chain employs TRBV7-9 and TRBJ2-3, with D maybe TRBD1 (6 bases). The CDR3 sequence is 13 residues long. Per the germline V gene, CDR1 is SEHNR and CDR2 is FQNEAQ (reference sequence). Deletions cut 4 bases from V and 4 bases from J, with 9 bases between. CDR3: CASSSRGPDTQYF. The sequenced CDR3 bases are TGTGCCAGCAGCTCCAGGGGCCCAGATACG.

Partial CDR3 DNA: TGCGCCAGCAGCCCCCAAGCGACGTCCTACGAG. Protein sequence: CASSPQATSYE. The whole CDR3 protein is CASSPQATSYEQYF. This rearrangement joins TRBV5-1 to TRBJ2-7; D uncertain. The read finishes 3 residues shy of the CDR3 end, and the germline J gene is used to complete it. Germline CDR1 and CDR2: SGHRS and YFSETQ. This CDR3 has 14 amino acids. V was cut by 4 bases and J by 1 base, with 12 bases left in between. Full variable domain (rest looked up from reference TRBV5-1 and TRBJ2-7): KAGVTQTPRYLIKTRGQQVTLSCSPISGHRSVSWYQQTPGQGLQFLFEYFSETQRNKGNFPGRFSGRQFSNSRSEMNVSTLELGDSALYLCASSPQATSYEQYFGPGTRLTVT.

To note about this clone: The CDR3 end is not reached by the read, which stops 3 residues before it; the germline J gene fills it in. This chain links TRBV2 with TRBJ1-1, with a possible D match to TRBD1 (5 bases). The germline V gene has CDR1 SNHLY and CDR2 FYNNEI. This CDR3 is 14 amino acids long. The CDR3 sequence: CASSVQGGYWGAFF. The DNA read from the CDR3 is TGTGCCAGCAGTGTTCAGGGCGGATATTGGGGA.

Of note for this clone: The read gets to within 3 residues of the CDR3 end, and the germline J gene fills in the rest. V gene TRBV7-9 combines with J gene TRBJ2-1; 8 positions match TRBD1. Germline CDR1 is SEHNR and CDR2 is FQNEAQ (reference sequence). The CDR3 length is 15 residues. V shed 3 bases and J 6 bases; nucleotides not matched to a gene: 7. This CDR3 reads CASSFQGALSNEQFF. The CDR3 DNA, read in part, is TGTGCCAGCAGCTTCCAGGGGGCCCTCAGCAATGAG.

Comment on this clone: The read halts 3 residues ahead of the CDR3 end, with the missing end drawn from the germline J gene. The J gene is TRBJ2-5, the V gene TRBV30; D is possibly TRBD1 (6 bases). Trimming shortened V by 5 bases and J by 1 base, and 11 bases separated the two germline ends. CDR1 GTSNPN and CDR2 SVGIG come from the germline V gene (reference sequence). The CDR3 is 13 amino acids. Incomplete CDR3 DNA: TGTGCCTGGTCCCAGGGGATCCAAGAGACC. The encoded protein is CAWSQGIQET. In full, the CDR3 is CAWSQGIQETQYF.

Concerning this clone: The read halts 3 residues ahead of the CDR3 end, with the missing end drawn from the germline J gene. The V call is TRBV5-4, the J call TRBJ2-1; the match to TRBD2 covers 10 bases. Germline CDR1 is SGHNT and CDR2 is YYREEE (reference sequence). This CDR3 has 15 residues. J gave up 8 bases and V 1 base, and 6 bases lay outside the gene matches. The CDR3 bases that were read are TGTGCCAGCAGCTTGTCCCCTAGCGGGGGAGATGAG. It specifies CASSLSPSGGDE. The full CDR3 protein reads CASSLSPSGGDEQFF.

About this clone itself: The read ends 3 residues early relative to the CDR3; the germline J gene fills the gap. The chain uses TRBV20-1 and TRBJ2-1, with D tentatively TRBD1 (6 bases). This CDR3 has 18 residues. The germline V gene encodes CDR1 DFQATT and CDR2 SNEGSKA (reference sequence). V lost 3 bases to trimming and J lost 0 bases, with 21 bases between them. The sequenced CDR3 bases are TGCAGTGCTAGGGGTAGAGCGACAGGCCCAAGCTCCTACAATGAG. Residues: CSARGRATGPSSYNE. From start to end, the CDR3 is CSARGRATGPSSYNEQFF.

As for this clone: The read terminates 3 residues ahead of where the CDR3 ends, so the germline J gene completes it. The chain combines TRBV5-5 with TRBJ1-2; 7 nucleotides line up with TRBD1. The CDR3 sequence is 15 residues long. The J segment lost 4 bases and the V segment lost 4 bases, leaving 10 bases of the junction unmatched. Germline V CDR1 and CDR2: SGHKS, YYEKEE (reference sequence). The CDR3 DNA, read in part, is TGTGCCAGCAGCCCTACAGGGGACGGTACCTATGGC. Its protein product is CASSPTGDGTYG. The complete CDR3 sequence is CASSPTGDGTYGYTF.

Concerning this clone itself: The read ends 3 residues early relative to the CDR3; the germline J gene fills the gap. The chain employs TRBV13 and TRBJ1-2; 8 positions agree with TRBD1. There are 16 residues in the CDR3. From germline, CDR1 is PRHDT and CDR2 FYEKMQ (reference sequence). V dropped 5 bases and J dropped 4; count of bases not matched to a gene: 12. The CDR3 spells CASSDTTGGPSYGYTF. CDR3 DNA (partial): TGTGCCAGCAGCGATACAACAGGGGGTCCTAGCTATGGC.

On this clone: Sequencing ends 3 residues short of the CDR3 end; the germline J gene provides the rest. V gene TRBV6-2 or TRBV6-3 combines with J gene TRBJ2-3; tentative D call: TRBD1 (6 bases). CDR1 is MNHEY and CDR2 is SVGEGT in the germline V gene. The CDR3 consists of 14 residues. The CDR3 bases that were read are TGTGCCAGCAGTTCCGGGACGGGCGGACAGCCG. It translates to CASSSGTGGQP. The CDR3 in its entirety is CASSSGTGGQPQYF.

Worth noting for this clone: From the germline J gene comes the end of the CDR3, since the read stops 3 residues before it. The genes are TRBV7-8 and TRBJ1-1, with TRBD1 matching over 7 bases. CDR1 SGHVS and CDR2 FQNEAQ come from the germline V gene. The CDR3 is 18 residues long. The V and J ends lost 3 bases and 4 bases, in that order; junction bases with no gene match: 17. The CDR3 DNA, read in part, is TGTGCCAGCAGCTTCGACTGGACAAGGAGACAGGGAGGCACTGAA. Its translation: CASSFDWTRRQGGTE. The whole CDR3 sequence is CASSFDWTRRQGGTEAFF. Variable domain in full (rest from reference TRBV7-8 and TRBJ1-1): GAGVSQSPRYKVAKRGQDVALRCDPISGHVSLFWYQQALGQGPEFLTYFQNEAQLDKSGLPSDRFFAERPEGSVSTLKIQRTQQEDSAVYLCASSFDWTRRQGGTEAFFGQGTRLTVV.

On this clone: The CDR3 extends 3 residues past the end of the read, so its final part is completed from the germline J gene. The genes are TRBV12-3 or TRBV12-4 and TRBJ2-1; 12 nucleotides agree with TRBD2. This CDR3 is 15 amino acids long. The V and J ends lost 5 bases and 2 bases, in that order; junction bases with no gene match: 1. CDR3 sequence reads: CASSPSGRAYNEQFF. CDR3 DNA, as far as it was read: TGTGCCAGCAGTCCTAGCGGGAGGGCCTACAATGAG.

Points on this clone: The CDR3 end falls 3 residues outside the read, so it is completed with the germline J gene. This chain uses TRBV29-1 with TRBJ1-2; D is possibly TRBD1 (6 bases). This CDR3 region has 14 residues. Germline CDR1 SQVTM, CDR2 ANQGSEA. V lost 4 bases to trimming and J lost 4 bases, with 16 bases between them. The part of the CDR3 DNA that was read is TGCAGCGTTGGGCTGCAGGGGAGTCCCTATGGC. Its protein is CSVGLQGSPYG. The CDR3 in its entirety is CSVGLQGSPYGYTF.

To note about this clone: Germline is not matched at one junction end, which may reflect a read error. Coverage ceases 3 residues before the CDR3 finishes, and the germline J gene fills in the end. The chain combines TRBV4-2 with TRBJ2-5; 10 bases map to TRBD2. CDR3 length: 17 residues. Per germline, CDR1 LGHNA and CDR2 YNFKEQ. CDR3 DNA (partial): TGCGCCAGCAGCCAAAACCGCCTAGCGGGAGTTGCAGAGACC. The encoded protein is CASSQNRLAGVAET. The CDR3, in full, reads CASSQNRLAGVAETQYF.